These 7 T cell receptor beta chains were sequenced from one sample in a study of shared clonotypes between healthy human individuals. Here immunoSEQ multiplex PCR was the method, and the copy in TCRdb shows in-frame clones only, minus some. The sample consists of millions of clones, 85% to 95% of them appearing once. CD45RO-negative, CCR7-positively selected cells formed the naive CD8 fraction, excluding terminally differentiated effector memory CD45RA+ cells. The specimen sequenced was naive CD8+ T cells from PBMCs. The receptors were gathered from a man younger than 30 in good health. Some clones in this sample may be carry-over from other donors' samples.

This clone has a single count. V gene TRBV2 combines with J gene TRBJ1-2; D gene unclear. V lost 5 bases and J 0 bases, leaving 13 bases between the germline ends. CDR1 SNHLY and CDR2 FYNNEI come from the germline V gene. The CDR3 sequence is 15 residues long. The CDR3 region has the DNA TGTGCCAGCAGTCCATGGGCAGAAGCTAACTATGGCTACACCTTC. The encoded protein is CASSPWAEANYGYTF.

This clone appeared a few times. V usage is TRBV12-5 and J usage is TRBJ2-2; D is ambiguous. Trimming stripped 2 bases from V and 6 bases from J, with 10 bases between. CDR3 length: 14 residues. Germline V lookup: CDR1 LGHNT, CDR2 FRNRAP. The CDR3 sequence: CASGLFSSPGELFF. CDR3 nucleotides: TGTGCTAGTGGTTTGTTTAGTTCTCCCGGGGAGCTGTTTTTT.

V is TRBV7-2 and J is TRBJ1-3; possibly TRBD1 for D (5 bases). Germline-derived CDR1 and CDR2 are SGHTA and FQGNSA. The CDR3 sequence is 13 residues long. The V end was cut by 5 bases, the J end by 7 bases, with 12 bases between. CDR3 in amino acids: CASSLVWGNTIYF. The CDR3, as DNA: TGTGCCAGCAGCCTCGTTTGGGGGAACACCATATATTTT. Full variable domain (missing parts from reference TRBV7-2 and TRBJ1-3): GAGVSQSPSNKVTEKGKDVELRCDPISGHTALYWYRQSLGQGLEFLIYFQGNSAPDKSGLPSDRFSAERTGGSVSTLTIQRTQQEDSAVYLCASSLVWGNTIYFGEGSWLTVV.

The rearrangement joins TRBV6-6 to TRBJ1-4; TRBD1 agrees at 9 bases. The junction had 5 bases not matched to a gene; V was cut back by 0 bases and J by 6 bases. The CDR3 runs to 16 residues. Germline CDR1 is MNHNY and CDR2 is SVGAGI (reference sequence). CDR3 coding DNA: TGTGCCAGCAGTTACTCAACCCGGACAGGGGATGAAAAACTGTTTTTT. As protein: CASSYSTRTGDEKLFF.

This chain connects TRBV29-1 to TRBJ2-5; D may be TRBD1 (5 bases). The DNA end is a closer match to TRBJ2-7, so the J assignment may be wrong. This CDR3 contains 12 residues. CDR1 and CDR2 (germline): SQVTM, ANQGSEA. CDR3 loop: CSVVDKTYEQYF. CDR3 in DNA: TGCAGCGTTGTGGACAAAACCTACGAGCAGTACTTC.

The V gene is TRBV28, the J gene TRBJ2-5, with unresolved D. The germline V and J ends were trimmed by 5 bases and 0 bases, with 19 bases remaining between them. This CDR3 contains 17 residues. Per germline, CDR1 MDHEN and CDR2 SYDVKM. The CDR3 coding sequence is TGTGCCAGCAGTCCCCTTATCCGGACGGAGAACCAAGAGACCCAGTACTTC. The encoded protein is CASSPLIRTENQETQYF.

Concerning this clone: Distinct nucleotide sequences in the sample also encode this CDR3. The rearrangement links TRBV9 to TRBJ1-2; possibly TRBD1 for D (6 bases). Germline CDR1 SGDLS, CDR2 YYNGEE. The CDR3 contains 14 residues. Trimming cost V 0 bases and J 2 bases, with 8 bases left between them. The CDR3 DNA is TGTGCCAGCAGCGTAGCTACAGGGAACTATGGCTACACCTTC. Translated: CASSVATGNYGYTF.